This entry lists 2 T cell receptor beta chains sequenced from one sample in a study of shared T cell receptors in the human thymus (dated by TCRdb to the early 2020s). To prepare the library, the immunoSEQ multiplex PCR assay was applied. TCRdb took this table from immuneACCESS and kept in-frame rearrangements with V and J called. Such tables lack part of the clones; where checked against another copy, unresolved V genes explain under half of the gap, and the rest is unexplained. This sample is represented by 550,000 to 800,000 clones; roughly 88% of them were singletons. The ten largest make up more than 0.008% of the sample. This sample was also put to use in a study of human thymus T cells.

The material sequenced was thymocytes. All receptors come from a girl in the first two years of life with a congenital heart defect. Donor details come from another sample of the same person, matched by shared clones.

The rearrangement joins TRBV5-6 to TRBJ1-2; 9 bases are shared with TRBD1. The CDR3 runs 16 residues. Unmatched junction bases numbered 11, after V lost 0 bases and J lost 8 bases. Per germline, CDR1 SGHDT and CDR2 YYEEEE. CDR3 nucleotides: TGTGCCAGCAGCTTGGCGGGACAGGGACCTGCCCGGGGCTACACCTTC. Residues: CASSLAGQGPARGYTF.

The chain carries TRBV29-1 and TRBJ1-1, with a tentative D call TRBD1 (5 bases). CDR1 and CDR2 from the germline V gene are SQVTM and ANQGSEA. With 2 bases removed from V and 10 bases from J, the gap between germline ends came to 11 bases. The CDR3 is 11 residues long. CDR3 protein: CSVEPGGVAFF. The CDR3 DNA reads TGCAGCGTTGAACCGGGAGGGGTAGCTTTCTTT.